The source of this TCR beta chain is a study of cytomegalovirus exposure and HLA in healthy donors. Study details: Prior work identified around 120 million unique TCR beta sequences in about 179 million T cells.

CDR3 size: 13 residues. V was cut by 4 bases and J by 4 bases, with 11 bases left in between. Germline CDR1 and CDR2: SGHTS and YDEGEE. Notes on the study in general: It was confirmed in vitro that three of the CMV-associated chains were specific for CMV antigens.

The primer mix had 60 Vbeta and 13 Jbeta primers. Under the authors' procedure: Roughly 11 million shared chains were among around 80 million unique TCR beta chains counted in a later analysis. Assay used: immunoSEQ multiplex PCR; TCRdb lists only in-frame clones, some missing. The DNA was the basis for D and trimming; V, J and clone size are from that table. This table holds some 90,000 clones, roughly 74% found once. Worth noting for this clone: Its antigen is not known.

Sequenced sample: PBMCs. The chain joins TRBV5-8 to TRBJ1-1; D might be TRBD1 (6 bases). The clonotype was recovered from a female donor in good health and CMV-seropositive. The CDR3 spells CASSVQGSTEAFF. CDR3 nucleotides: TGTGCCAGCAGCGTACAGGGTTCCACTGAAGCTTTCTTT.